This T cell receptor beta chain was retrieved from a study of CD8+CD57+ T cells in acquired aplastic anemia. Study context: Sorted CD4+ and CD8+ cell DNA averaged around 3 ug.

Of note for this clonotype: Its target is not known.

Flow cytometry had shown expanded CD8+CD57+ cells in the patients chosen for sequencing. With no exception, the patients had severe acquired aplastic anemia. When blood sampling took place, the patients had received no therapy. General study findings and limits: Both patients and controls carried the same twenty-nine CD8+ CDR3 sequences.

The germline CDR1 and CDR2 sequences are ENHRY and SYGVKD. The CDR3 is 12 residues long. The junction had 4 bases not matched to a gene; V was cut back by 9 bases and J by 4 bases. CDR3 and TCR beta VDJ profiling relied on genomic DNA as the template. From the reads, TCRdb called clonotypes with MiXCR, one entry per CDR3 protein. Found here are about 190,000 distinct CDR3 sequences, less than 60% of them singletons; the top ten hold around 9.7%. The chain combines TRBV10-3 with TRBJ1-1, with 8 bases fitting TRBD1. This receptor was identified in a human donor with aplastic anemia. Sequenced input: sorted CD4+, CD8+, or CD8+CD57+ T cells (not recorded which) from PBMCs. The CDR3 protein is CAIWTGSTEAFF. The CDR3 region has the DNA TGTGCCATATGGACAGGGAGCACTGAAGCTTTCTTT.